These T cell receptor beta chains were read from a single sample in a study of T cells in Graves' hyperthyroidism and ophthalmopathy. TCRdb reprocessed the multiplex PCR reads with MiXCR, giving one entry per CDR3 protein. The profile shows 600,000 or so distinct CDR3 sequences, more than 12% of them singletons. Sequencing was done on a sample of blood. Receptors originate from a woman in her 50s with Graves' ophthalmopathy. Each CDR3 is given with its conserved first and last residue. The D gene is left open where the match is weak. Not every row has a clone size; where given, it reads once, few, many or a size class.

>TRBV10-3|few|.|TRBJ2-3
CAISEKRASTDTQYF
TGTGCCATCAGTGAGAAGCGGGCGAGCACAGATACGCAGTATTTT
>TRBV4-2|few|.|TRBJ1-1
CASSQEQGRGTEAFF
TGTGCCAGCAGCCAAGAGCAGGGGCGAGGCACTGAAGCTTTCTTT
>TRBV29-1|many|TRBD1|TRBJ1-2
CSVEVMTGLGYGYTF
TGCAGCGTTGAAGTCATGACAGGGCTGGGCTATGGCTACACCTTC
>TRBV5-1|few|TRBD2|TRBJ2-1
CASSLVVAGVSTFNEQFF
TGCGCCAGCAGCTTGGTTGTTGCGGGAGTTTCCACCTTCAATGAGCAGTTCTTC
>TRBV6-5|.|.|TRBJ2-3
CASSYSSSRDTQYF
TGTGCCAGCAGTTACTCGTCTAGCCGGGATACGCAGTATTTT
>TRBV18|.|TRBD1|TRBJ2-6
CASSPPGTALSGANVLTF
TGTGCCAGCTCACCCCCGGGGACAGCTCTGTCTGGGGCCAACGTCCTGACTTTC
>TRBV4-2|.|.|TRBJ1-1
CASSQEGGQGDWNTEAFF
TGTGCCAGCAGCCAAGAGGGAGGGCAGGGAGACTGGAACACTGAAGCTTTCTTT
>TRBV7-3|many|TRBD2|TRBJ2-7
CASSSRTGTSHEQYF
TGTGCCAGCAGCTCAAGAACCGGGACTAGCCACGAGCAGTACTTC
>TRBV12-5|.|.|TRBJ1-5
CASGHWLGYNQPQHF
TGTGCTAGTGGTCACTGGTTGGGGTACAATCAGCCCCAGCATTTT
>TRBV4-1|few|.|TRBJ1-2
CASSHILRGRGRDGYTF
TGCGCCAGCAGCCATATCCTCCGGGGCCGGGGGCGTGATGGCTACACCTTC
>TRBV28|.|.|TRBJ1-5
CASSPNFGGTLISYSNQPQHF
TGTGCCAGCAGTCCAAACTTCGGCGGGACATTAATTTCTTATAGCAATCAGCCCCAGCATTTT
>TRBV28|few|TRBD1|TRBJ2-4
CAIKQGASKNIQYF
TGTGCCATCAAACAGGGGGCTAGCAAAAACATTCAGTACTTC
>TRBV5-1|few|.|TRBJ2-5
CASSSDQTQYF
TGCGCCAGCAGCTCAGATCAGACCCAGTACTTC
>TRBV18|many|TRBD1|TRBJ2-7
CASSQMGQLYEQYF
TGTGCCAGCTCACAAATGGGACAGCTGTACGAGCAGTACTTC
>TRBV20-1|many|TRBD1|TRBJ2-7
CSASTRGPYEQYF
TGCAGTGCTAGTACCAGGGGGCCCTACGAGCAGTACTTC
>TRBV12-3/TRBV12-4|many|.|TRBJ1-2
CASSLPPPSYGYTF
TGTGCCAGCAGTTTACCTCCACCTAGCTATGGCTACACCTTC
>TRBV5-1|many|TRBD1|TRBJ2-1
CASSKATGVNFGYNEQFF
TGCGCCAGCAGCAAAGCGACAGGGGTTAATTTTGGGTACAATGAGCAGTTCTTC
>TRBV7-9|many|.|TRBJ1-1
CASSNRAPNTEAFF
TGTGCCAGCAGCAACAGAGCTCCCAACACTGAAGCTTTCTTT
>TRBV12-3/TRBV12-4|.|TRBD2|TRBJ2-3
CASSLVRREGRADTQYF
TGTGCCAGCAGTTTAGTGAGGCGGGAGGGCCGGGCAGATACGCAGTATTTT
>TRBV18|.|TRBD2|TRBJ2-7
CASSPRRETTYEQYF
TGTGCCAGCTCACCAAGGCGGGAGACAACCTACGAGCAGTACTTC
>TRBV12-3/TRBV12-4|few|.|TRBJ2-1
CASTRLKQFF
TGTGCCAGCACCCGACTAAAGCAGTTCTTC
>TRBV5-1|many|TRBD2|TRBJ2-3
CASSLDASGRTSTDTQYF
TGCGCCAGCAGCTTGGATGCTAGCGGAAGAACTAGCACAGATACGCAGTATTTT
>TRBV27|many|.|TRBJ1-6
CASRPSTTGSPLHF
TGTGCCAGCAGGCCTTCGACCACGGGTTCACCCCTCCACTTT
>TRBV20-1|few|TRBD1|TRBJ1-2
CSARPIYGTDYGYTF
TGCAGTGCTAGGCCTATTTACGGGACAGATTATGGCTACACCTTC
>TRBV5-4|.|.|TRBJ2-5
CASSLESRQGVYQYF
TGTGCCAGCAGCTTGGAAAGTCGCCAGGGAGTATATCAGTACTTC
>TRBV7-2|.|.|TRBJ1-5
CASSLGAVRNQPQHF
TGTGCCAGCAGCTTAGGGGCAGTAAGGAATCAGCCCCAGCATTTT
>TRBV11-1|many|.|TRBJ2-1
CASGPLHEQFF
TGTGCCAGCGGTCCCCTTCATGAGCAGTTCTTC
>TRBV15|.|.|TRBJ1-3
CATSTVTLRNTIYF
TGTGCCACCAGCACCGTAACCCTACGAAACACCATATATTTT
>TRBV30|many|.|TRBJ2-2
CAYYRIANTGELFF
TGTGCCTACTACAGGATCGCGAACACCGGGGAGCTGTTTTTT
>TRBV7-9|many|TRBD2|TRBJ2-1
CASSVSGTYNEQFF
TGTGCCAGCAGCGTCAGCGGGACCTACAATGAGCAGTTCTTC
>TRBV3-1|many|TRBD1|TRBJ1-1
CASSHRQGRTEAFF
TGTGCCAGCAGCCATAGACAGGGCCGCACTGAAGCTTTCTTT
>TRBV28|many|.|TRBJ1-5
CASSDRDQPQHF
TGTGCCAGCAGTGATAGGGATCAGCCCCAGCATTTT
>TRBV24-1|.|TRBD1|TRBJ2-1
CATSDTGQGSGDEQFF
TGTGCCACCAGTGATACGGGACAGGGCTCGGGGGATGAGCAGTTCTTC
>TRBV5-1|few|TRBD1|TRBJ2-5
CASSYRQGQSYETQYF
TGCGCCAGCAGCTACCGACAGGGACAGTCGTATGAGACCCAGTACTTC
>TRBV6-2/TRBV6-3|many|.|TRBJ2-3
CASSLSSDTDTQYF
TGTGCCAGCAGTTTGTCCAGCGACACAGATACGCAGTATTTT
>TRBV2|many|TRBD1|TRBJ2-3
CASSYAGTGKTDTQYF
TGTGCCAGCAGTTACGCCGGGACAGGGAAGACAGATACGCAGTATTTT
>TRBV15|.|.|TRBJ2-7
CATSRDPGQLSYEQYF
TGTGCCACCAGCAGGGATCCCGGACAGTTATCCTACGAGCAGTACTTC
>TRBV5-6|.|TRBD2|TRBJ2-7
CASSLAGGTSGSEQYF
TGTGCCAGCAGCTTGGCGGGGGGGACTAGCGGGAGCGAGCAGTACTTC
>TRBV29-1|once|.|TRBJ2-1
CSVGDLGEQFF
TGCAGCGTTGGGGATCTAGGAGAGCAGTTCTTC
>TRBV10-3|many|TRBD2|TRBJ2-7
CASKREGNEQYF
TGTGCCAGTAAGCGGGAGGGCAACGAGCAGTACTTC
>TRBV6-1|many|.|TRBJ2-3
CAILGGGADTQYF
TGTGCCATCTTAGGCGGGGGCGCAGATACGCAGTATTTT
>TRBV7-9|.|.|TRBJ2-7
CASSSYLPDEQYF
TGTGCCAGCAGCTCCTACCTCCCGGACGAGCAGTACTTC
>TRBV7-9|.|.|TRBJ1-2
CASGLVYGYTF
TGTGCCAGCGGCTTAGTCTATGGCTACACCTTC
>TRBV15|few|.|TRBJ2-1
CATSRDEGGEQFF
TGTGCCACCAGCAGAGATGAAGGGGGAGAGCAGTTCTTC
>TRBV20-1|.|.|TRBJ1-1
CSARGKRGGLNTEAFF
TGCAGTGCTAGAGGCAAGAGGGGGGGGCTGAACACTGAAGCTTTCTTT
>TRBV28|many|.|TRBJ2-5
CASSSPRGAGETQYF
TGTGCCAGCAGTAGCCCCCGGGGGGCGGGGGAGACCCAGTACTTC
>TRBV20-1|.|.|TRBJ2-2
CSASPGPRTGELFF
TGCAGTGCTAGTCCCGGTCCTCGGACCGGGGAGCTGTTTTTT
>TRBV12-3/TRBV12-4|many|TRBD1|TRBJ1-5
CASSLGDRQGSLQPQHF
TGTGCCAGCAGTTTAGGGGACAGACAGGGGTCATTGCAGCCCCAGCATTTT
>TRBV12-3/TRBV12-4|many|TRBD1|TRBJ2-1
CASSPIRDRGRSEQFF
TGTGCCAGCAGCCCCATCCGGGACAGGGGCCGAAGTGAGCAGTTCTTC
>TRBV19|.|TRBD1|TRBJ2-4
CASSLGQGWNIQYF
TGTGCCAGTAGTCTGGGACAGGGGTGGAACATTCAGTACTTC
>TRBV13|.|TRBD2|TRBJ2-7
CASSKRRTSRDEQYF
TGTGCCAGCAGCAAGAGGCGGACTAGTAGGGACGAGCAGTACTTC
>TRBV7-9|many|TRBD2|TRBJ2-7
CASSLASGRNYEQYF
TGTGCCAGCAGCTTAGCTAGCGGGAGGAACTACGAGCAGTACTTC
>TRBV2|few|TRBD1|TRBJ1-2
CASSDPYGQGSNYGYTF
TGTGCCAGCAGTGACCCCTACGGACAGGGCTCTAACTATGGCTACACCTTC
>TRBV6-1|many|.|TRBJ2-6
CASSDLGVWANVLTF
TGTGCCAGCAGTGATTTGGGGGTCTGGGCCAACGTCCTGACTTTC